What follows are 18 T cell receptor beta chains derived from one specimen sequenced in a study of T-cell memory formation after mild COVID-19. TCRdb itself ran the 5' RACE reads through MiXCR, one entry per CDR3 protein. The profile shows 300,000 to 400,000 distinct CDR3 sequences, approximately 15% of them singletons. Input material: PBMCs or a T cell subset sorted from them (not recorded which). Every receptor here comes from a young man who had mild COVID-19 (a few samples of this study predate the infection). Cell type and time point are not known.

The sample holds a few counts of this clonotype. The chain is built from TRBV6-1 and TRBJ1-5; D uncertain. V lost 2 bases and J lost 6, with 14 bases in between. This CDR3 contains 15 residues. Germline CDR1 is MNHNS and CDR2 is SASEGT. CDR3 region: CASSESGRELQPQHF. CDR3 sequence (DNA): TGTGCCAGCAGTGAATCGGGTAGGGAACTTCAGCCCCAGCATTTT.

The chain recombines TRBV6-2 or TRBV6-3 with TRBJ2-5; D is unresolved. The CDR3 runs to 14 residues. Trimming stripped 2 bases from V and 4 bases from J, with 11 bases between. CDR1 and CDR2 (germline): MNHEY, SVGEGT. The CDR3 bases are TGTGCCAGCAGTTACGGGCAGTCGGCAGAGACCCAGTACTTC. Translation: CASSYGQSAETQYF.

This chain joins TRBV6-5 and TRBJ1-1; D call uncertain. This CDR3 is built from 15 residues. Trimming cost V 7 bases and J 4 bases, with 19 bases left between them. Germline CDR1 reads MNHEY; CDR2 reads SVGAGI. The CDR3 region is CASTLSRFLGTEAFF. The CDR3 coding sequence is TGTGCCAGCACCTTAAGTAGGTTTTTGGGCACTGAAGCTTTCTTT.

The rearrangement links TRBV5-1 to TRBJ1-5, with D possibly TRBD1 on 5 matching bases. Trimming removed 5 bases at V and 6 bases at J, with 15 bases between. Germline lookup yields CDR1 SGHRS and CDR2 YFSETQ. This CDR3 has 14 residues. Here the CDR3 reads CASSSSGLGQPQHF. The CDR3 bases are TGCGCCAGCAGTTCCTCGGGGCTTGGTCAGCCCCAGCATTTT.

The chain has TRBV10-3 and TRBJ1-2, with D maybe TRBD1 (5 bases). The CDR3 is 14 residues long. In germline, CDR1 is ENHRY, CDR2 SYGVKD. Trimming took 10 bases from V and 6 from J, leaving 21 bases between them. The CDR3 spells CATGLGGNGNGYTF. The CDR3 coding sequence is TGTGCCACCGGTCTCGGGGGGAACGGAAATGGCTACACCTTC.

Written as DNA, the CDR3 is TGTGCCAGCAGCTTAACAGCACTTGGGGGCACTGAAGCTTTCTTT. This codes for CASSLTALGGTEAFF. V is TRBV7-9 and J is TRBJ1-1; perhaps TRBD1 as D (5 bases). CDR1 is SEHNR and CDR2 is FQNEAQ in the germline V gene (reference sequence). Trimming pared 2 bases from V and 4 bases from J, leaving 14 bases between. The CDR3 totals 15 residues. The whole variable domain, filled in from reference TRBV7-9 and TRBJ1-1, reads DTGVSQNPRHKITKRGQNVTFRCDPISEHNRLYWYRQTLGQGPEFLTYFQNEAQLEKSRLLSDRFSAERPKGSFSTLEIQRTEQGDSAMYLCASSLTALGGTEAFFGQGTRLTVV.

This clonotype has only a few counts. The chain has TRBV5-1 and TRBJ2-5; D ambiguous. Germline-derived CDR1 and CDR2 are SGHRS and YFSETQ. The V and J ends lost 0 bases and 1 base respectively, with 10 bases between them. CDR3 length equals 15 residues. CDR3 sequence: CASSLGTVSQETQYF. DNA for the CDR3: TGCGCCAGCAGCTTGGGCACGGTGTCCCAAGAGACCCAGTACTTC.

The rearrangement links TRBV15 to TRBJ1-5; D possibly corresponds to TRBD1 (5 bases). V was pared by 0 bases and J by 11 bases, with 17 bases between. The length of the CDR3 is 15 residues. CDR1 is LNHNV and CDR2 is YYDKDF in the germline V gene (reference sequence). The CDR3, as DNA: TGTGCCACCAGCAGAGATAGAGGGGCCCCCCAGTCCCAGCATTTT. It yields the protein CATSRDRGAPQSQHF.

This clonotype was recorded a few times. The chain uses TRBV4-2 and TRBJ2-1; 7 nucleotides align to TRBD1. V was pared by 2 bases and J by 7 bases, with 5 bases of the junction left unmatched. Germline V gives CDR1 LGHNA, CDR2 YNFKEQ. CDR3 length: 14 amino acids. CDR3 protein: CASSQFDRANEQFF. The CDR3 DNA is TGTGCCAGCAGCCAATTTGACAGGGCGAATGAGCAGTTCTTC.

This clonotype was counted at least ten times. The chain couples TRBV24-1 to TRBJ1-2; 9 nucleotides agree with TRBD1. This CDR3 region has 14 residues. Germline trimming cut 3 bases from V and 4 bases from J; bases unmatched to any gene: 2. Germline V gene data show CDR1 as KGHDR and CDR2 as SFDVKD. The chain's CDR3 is CATSDRDRAYGYTF. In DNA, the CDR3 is TGTGCCACCAGTGATCGGGACAGGGCCTATGGCTACACCTTC.

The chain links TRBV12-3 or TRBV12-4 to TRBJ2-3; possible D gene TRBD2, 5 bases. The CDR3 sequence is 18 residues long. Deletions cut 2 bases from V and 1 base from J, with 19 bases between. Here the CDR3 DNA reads TGTGCCAGCAGTTTACCCCCAACTAGTAATCCGGGCACAGATACGCAGTATTTT. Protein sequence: CASSLPPTSNPGTDTQYF.

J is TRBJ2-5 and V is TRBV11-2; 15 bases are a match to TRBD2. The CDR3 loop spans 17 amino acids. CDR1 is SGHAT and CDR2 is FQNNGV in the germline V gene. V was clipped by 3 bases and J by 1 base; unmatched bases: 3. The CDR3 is CASSFGLAGGIQETQYF. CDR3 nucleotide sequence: TGTGCCAGCAGCTTCGGACTAGCGGGGGGGATCCAAGAGACCCAGTACTTC.

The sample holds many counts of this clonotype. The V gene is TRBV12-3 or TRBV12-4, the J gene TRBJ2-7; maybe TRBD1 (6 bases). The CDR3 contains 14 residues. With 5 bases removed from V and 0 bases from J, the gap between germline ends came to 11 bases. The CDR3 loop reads CASSPRGTSYEQYF. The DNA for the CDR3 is TGTGCCAGCAGTCCCAGGGGTACCTCCTACGAGCAGTACTTC.

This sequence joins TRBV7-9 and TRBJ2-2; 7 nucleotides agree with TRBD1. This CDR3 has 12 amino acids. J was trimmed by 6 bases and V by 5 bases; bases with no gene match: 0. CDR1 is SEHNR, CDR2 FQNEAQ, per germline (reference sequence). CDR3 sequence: CASSGTAGELFF. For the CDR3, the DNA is TGTGCCAGCAGCGGGACAGCCGGGGAGCTGTTTTTT.

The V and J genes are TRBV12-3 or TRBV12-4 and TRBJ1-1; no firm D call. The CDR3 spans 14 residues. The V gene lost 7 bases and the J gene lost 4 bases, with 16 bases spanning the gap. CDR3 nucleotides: TGTGCCAGCATCCTGAGGACGTTCGGCACTGAAGCTTTCTTT. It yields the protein CASILRTFGTEAFF.

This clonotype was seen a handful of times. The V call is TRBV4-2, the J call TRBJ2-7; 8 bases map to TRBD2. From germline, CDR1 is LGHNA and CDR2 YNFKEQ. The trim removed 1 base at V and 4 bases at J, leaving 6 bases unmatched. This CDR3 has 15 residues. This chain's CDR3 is CASSQGASGYYEQYF. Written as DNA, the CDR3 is TGTGCCAGCAGCCAAGGCGCTAGCGGGTATTACGAGCAGTACTTC.

DNA of the CDR3: TGTGCCAGCAGCCCTCGAGACGCAACTAATGAAAAACTGTTTTTT. Residues: CASSPRDATNEKLFF. The V call is TRBV7-6, the J call TRBJ1-4; D is undetermined. V was clipped by 5 bases and J by 0 bases, with 10 bases between them. The CDR3 loop spans 15 amino acids. Germline CDR1 SGHVS, CDR2 FNYEAQ.

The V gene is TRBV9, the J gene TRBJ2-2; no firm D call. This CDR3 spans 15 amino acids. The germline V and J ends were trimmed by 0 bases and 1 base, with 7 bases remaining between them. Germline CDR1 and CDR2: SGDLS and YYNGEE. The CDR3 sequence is CASSVVTENTGELFF. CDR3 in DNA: TGTGCCAGCAGCGTAGTGACCGAGAACACCGGGGAGCTGTTTTTT.